One and the same sample provided the 10 T cell receptor beta chains below, sequenced in a study of cytomegalovirus exposure and HLA in healthy donors. The PCR was carried out with 60 Vbeta primers and 13 Jbeta primers. Sequencing used immunoSEQ multiplex PCR; TCRdb keeps in-frame clones, though not all of them. The sample has some 140,000 clones, roughly 80% seen once. Sequenced input: PBMCs. Receptor source: a woman between 40 and 55 years old in good health and CMV-seronegative.

The CDR3 here is CASSLAGHPNEKLFF. The DNA of the CDR3 is TGTGCCAGCAGCTTAGCCGGACACCCTAATGAAAAACTGTTTTTT. The rearrangement links TRBV11-3 to TRBJ1-4; TRBD1 might be the D (5 bases). CDR1 SGHNT and CDR2 YENEEA come from the germline V gene. CDR3 length: 15 amino acids. V was pared by 1 base and J by 3 bases, with 9 bases between.

DNA for the CDR3: TGCGCCAGCAGCCAAGGTGCGTCTGGCTATGGCTACACCTTC. Translation: CASSQGASGYGYTF. This chain uses TRBV4-1 with TRBJ1-2; the D is unclear. The CDR3 length is 14 residues. The germline V gene encodes CDR1 MGHRA and CDR2 YSYEKL. Between the trimmed V and J ends, which lost 1 base and 4 bases, there was a span of 10 bases.

The chain combines TRBV11-2 with TRBJ2-3, with D perhaps TRBD2 (5 bases). Germline CDR1 SGHAT, CDR2 FQNNGV. V was cut by 4 bases and J by 4 bases, with 6 bases left in between. The CDR3 is 12 residues long. CDR3 DNA sequence: TGTGCCAGCAGCTCTAGCCCAGATACGCAGTATTTT. It yields the protein CASSSSPDTQYF. The variable domain in full, with the rest retrieved from reference TRBV11-2 and TRBJ2-3, is EAGVAQSPRYKIIEKRQSVAFWCNPISGHATLYWYQQILGQGPKLLIQFQNNGVVDDSQLPKDRFSAERLKGVDSTLKIQPAKLEDSAVYLCASSSSPDTQYFGPGTRLTVL.

This clone was seen a single time. The J gene is TRBJ2-3, the V gene TRBV30; D may be TRBD1 (6 bases). V was shortened by 0 bases and J by 5 bases, with 12 bases between the two germline ends. The CDR3 is 14 residues long. Germline CDR1 is GTSNPN and CDR2 is SVGIG (reference sequence). The CDR3: CAWSVHMGQDTQYF. Here the CDR3 DNA reads TGTGCCTGGAGTGTACACATGGGACAAGATACGCAGTATTTT.

The chain has TRBV7-9 and TRBJ2-7; 9 bases fit TRBD2. The germline V gene encodes CDR1 SEHNR and CDR2 FQNEAQ (reference sequence). V shed 3 bases and J 2 bases; nucleotides not matched to a gene: 2. This CDR3 is built from 14 residues. CDR3 residues: CASSFSSGAYEQYF. CDR3 coding DNA: TGTGCCAGCAGCTTTTCTAGCGGGGCCTACGAGCAGTACTTC.

The gene calls are TRBV7-8 and TRBJ1-1; 8 bases map to TRBD1. Germline CDR1 is SGHVS and CDR2 is FQNEAQ. The CDR3 is 14 amino acids. After removal of 7 bases from V and 3 bases from J, the junction contained 7 bases not matched to a gene. The CDR3 bases are TGTGCCAGCACCCAGGGGGCTACGGACACTGAAGCTTTCTTT. Encoded protein: CASTQGATDTEAFF.

The rearrangement links TRBV5-1 to TRBJ1-1; 9 nucleotides line up with TRBD1. V was clipped by 4 bases and J by 1 base; unmatched bases: 2. This CDR3 is built from 14 residues. Germline V gives CDR1 SGHRS, CDR2 YFSETQ. The CDR3 loop reads CASSPDRGNTEAFF. The CDR3 region has the DNA TGCGCCAGCAGCCCGGACAGGGGGAACACTGAAGCTTTCTTT.

The V and J genes are TRBV5-1 and TRBJ2-5; D not resolved. Germline V gene data show CDR1 as SGHRS and CDR2 as YFSETQ. This CDR3 has 14 residues. Trimming pared 2 bases from V and 2 bases from J, leaving 10 bases between. Written as DNA, the CDR3 is TGCGCCAGCAGCTTTACGGCGGCTCAAGAGACCCAGTACTTC. It encodes CASSFTAAQETQYF.

V gene TRBV19 combines with J gene TRBJ1-5; 9 bases are shared with TRBD1. Trimming removed 7 bases from V and 4 bases from J; junction bases left unmatched: 11. Germline-derived CDR1 and CDR2 are LNHDA and SQIVND (reference sequence). This CDR3 is built from 16 residues. This chain's CDR3 is CASTSGTGRSNQPQHF. Written as DNA, the CDR3 is TGTGCCAGTACCTCCGGGACAGGGAGAAGTAATCAGCCCCAGCATTTT. The complete variable domain, with remaining parts taken from reference TRBV19 and TRBJ1-5, reads DGGITQSPKYLFRKEGQNVTLSCEQNLNHDAMYWYRQDPGQGLRLIYYSQIVNDFQKGDIAEGYSVSREKKESFPLTVTSAQKNPTAFYLCASTSGTGRSNQPQHFGDGTRLSIL.

V usage is TRBV19 and J usage is TRBJ1-2; 8 nucleotides line up with TRBD1. The CDR3 contains 14 residues. Germline CDR1 is LNHDA and CDR2 is SQIVND (reference sequence). The ends lost 9 bases at V and 4 bases at J; junction bases unmatched: 10. CDR3 nucleotides: TGTGCCAGCCGTCGGGACAGGCTATCCTATGGCTACACCTTC. It codes for CASRRDRLSYGYTF.